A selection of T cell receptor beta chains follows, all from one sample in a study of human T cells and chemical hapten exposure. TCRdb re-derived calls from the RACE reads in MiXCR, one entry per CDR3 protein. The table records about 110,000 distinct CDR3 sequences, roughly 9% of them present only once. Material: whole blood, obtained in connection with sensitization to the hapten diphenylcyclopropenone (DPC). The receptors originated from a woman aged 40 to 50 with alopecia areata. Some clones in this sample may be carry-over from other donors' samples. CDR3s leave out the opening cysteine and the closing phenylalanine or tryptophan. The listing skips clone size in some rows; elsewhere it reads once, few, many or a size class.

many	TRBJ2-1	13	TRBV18	ASSPPGLAIHEQF
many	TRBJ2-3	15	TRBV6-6	ASKPYLTVPSTDTQY
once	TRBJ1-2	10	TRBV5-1	ASSFEGGGYT
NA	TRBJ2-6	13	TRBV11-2	ASSLVGFGANVLT
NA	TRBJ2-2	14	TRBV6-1	ASSKAVAGNTGELF
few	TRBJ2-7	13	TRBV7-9	ASSPPGTGDHEQY
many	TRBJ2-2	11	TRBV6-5	ASSSSGGRELF
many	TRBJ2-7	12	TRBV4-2	ASSQTGVSYEQY
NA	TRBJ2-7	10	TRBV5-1	ASSFEAYEQY
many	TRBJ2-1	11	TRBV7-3	ASSLRIENEQF
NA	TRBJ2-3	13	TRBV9	ASSPYGRITDTQY
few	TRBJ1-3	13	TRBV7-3	ASSPRGPSGNTIY
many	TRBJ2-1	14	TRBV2	ASSTSPYPGGDEQF
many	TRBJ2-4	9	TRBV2	ASSGASLVY
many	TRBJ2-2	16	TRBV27	ASSPYSRTGESTGELF
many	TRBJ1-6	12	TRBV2	ASSYFLGNSPLH
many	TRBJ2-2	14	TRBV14	ASSQENREIPGELF
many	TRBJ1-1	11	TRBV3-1	ASSQGTGAQAF
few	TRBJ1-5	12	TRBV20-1	SALLAGYGQPQH
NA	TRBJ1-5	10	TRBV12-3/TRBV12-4	ASSLVRQPQH
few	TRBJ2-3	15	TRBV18	ASSPLLAVYFTDTQY
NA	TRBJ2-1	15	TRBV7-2	ASSNRDSDYTGNEQF
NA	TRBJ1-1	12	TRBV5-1	ASSLVGFETEAF
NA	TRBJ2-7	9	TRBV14	ASSQGPEQY
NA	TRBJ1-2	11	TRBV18	ASSPRGQMGYT
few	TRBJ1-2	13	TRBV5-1	ASSLDPGDVDGYT
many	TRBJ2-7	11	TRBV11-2	ASSGDRGRIRG
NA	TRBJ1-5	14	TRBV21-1	ASTFRDRGPEQPQH
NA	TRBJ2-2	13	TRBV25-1	ASSESYRAAGELF
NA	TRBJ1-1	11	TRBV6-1	ASSETDRRRAF
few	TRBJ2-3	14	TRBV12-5	ASGLGSSGGADTQY
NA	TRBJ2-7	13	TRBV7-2	ASSLGGGADYEQY
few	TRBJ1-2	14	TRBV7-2	ASSPKSGGAYYGYT